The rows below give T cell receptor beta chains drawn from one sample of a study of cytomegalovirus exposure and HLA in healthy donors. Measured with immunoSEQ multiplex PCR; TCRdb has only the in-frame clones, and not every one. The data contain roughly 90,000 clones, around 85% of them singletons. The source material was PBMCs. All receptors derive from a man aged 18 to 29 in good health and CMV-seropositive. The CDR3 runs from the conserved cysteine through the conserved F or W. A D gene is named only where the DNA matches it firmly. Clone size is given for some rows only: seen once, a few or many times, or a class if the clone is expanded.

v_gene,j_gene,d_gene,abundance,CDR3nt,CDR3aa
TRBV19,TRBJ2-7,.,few,TGTGCCAGTAGTATCCAGGGGGAGGTCTACGAGCAGTACTTC,CASSIQGEVYEQYF
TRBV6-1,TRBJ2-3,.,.,TGTGCCAGCACGAGAGGACTGGAAAGCACAGATACGCAGTATTTT,CASTRGLESTDTQYF
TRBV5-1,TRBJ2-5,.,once,TGCGCCAGCAGCTTGTGGGAGACGGAAGAGACCCAGTACTTC,CASSLWETEETQYF
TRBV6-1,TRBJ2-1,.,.,TGTGCCAGCTCCTTCAGCGGACCCAACAATGAGCAGTTCTTC,CASSFSGPNNEQFF
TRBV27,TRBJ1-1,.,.,TGTGCCAGCAGTTTAGGGCCCGTCGGTAATGAAGCTTTCTTT,CASSLGPVGNEAFF
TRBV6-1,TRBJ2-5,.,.,TGTGCCAGCAGTGATTGGTTTGCGGAGACCCAGTACTTC,CASSDWFAETQYF
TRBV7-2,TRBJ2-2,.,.,TGTGCCAGCAGCTTATGGAGCACCGGGGAGCTGTTTTTT,CASSLWSTGELFF
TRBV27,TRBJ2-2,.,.,TGTGCCAGCACCTCCGGACAGGGGGAGCTGTTTTTT,CASTSGQGELFF
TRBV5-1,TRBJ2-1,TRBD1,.,TGCGCCAGCAGATCGGACAGGGCGTACAATGAGCAGTTCTTC,CASRSDRAYNEQFF
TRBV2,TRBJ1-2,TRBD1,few,TGTGCCAGCAGTGGGGACAGGGACAGCTATGGCTACACCTTC,CASSGDRDSYGYTF
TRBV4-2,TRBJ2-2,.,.,TGTGCCAGCAGCCAAGATAGGGGGCTAGCGACCGGGGAGCTGTTTTTT,CASSQDRGLATGELFF
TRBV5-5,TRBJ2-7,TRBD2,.,TGTGCCAGCAGCTTGGGTGGTAGCGGGAGCAACGCCTACGAGCAGTACTTC,CASSLGGSGSNAYEQYF
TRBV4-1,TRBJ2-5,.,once,TGCGCCAGCAGCCAAGGGGCAGAACAAGAGACCCAGTACTTC,CASSQGAEQETQYF
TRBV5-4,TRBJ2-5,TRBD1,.,TGTGCCAGCAGCAGGGGACAGGGGGCAAGGGCAGGAGAGACCCAGTACTTC,CASSRGQGARAGETQYF
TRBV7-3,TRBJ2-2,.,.,TGTGCCAGCAGCTCTTATAATACCGGGGAGCTGTTTTTT,CASSSYNTGELFF
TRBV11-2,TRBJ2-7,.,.,TGTGCCAGCAGCTTAGGCGCTAGCTTGGCCTACGAGCAGTACTTC,CASSLGASLAYEQYF
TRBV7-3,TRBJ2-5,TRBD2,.,TGTGCCAGCAGCCCTGGTTGGACTAGCGGGGCTGAGACCCAGTACTTC,CASSPGWTSGAETQYF
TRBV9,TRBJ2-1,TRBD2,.,TGTGCCAGCAGCGTAGGGCCTAGCGGAGAGGTATATGAGCAGTTCTTC,CASSVGPSGEVYEQFF
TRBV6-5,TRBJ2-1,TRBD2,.,TGTGCCAGCAGCCCCCAGAGCGGGAGAGGGAATGAGCAGTTCTTC,CASSPQSGRGNEQFF
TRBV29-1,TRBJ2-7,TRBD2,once,TGCAGCGTTGAATCGCCAGCGGGAGGCTACGAGCAGTACTTC,CSVESPAGGYEQYF
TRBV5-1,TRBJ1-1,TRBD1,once,TGCGCCAGCAGCACCGGACAGGGGTACACTGAAGCTTTCTTT,CASSTGQGYTEAFF
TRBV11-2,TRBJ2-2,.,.,TGTGCCAGCAGCCCTGTTTTGGGCTACGGGAACACCGGGGAGCTGTTTTTT,CASSPVLGYGNTGELFF
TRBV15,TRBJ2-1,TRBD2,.,TGTGCCACCAGCGCTCTAGCGGGAATCTACAATGAGCAGTTCTTC,CATSALAGIYNEQFF
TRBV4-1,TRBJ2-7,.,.,TGCGCCAGCAGCCCGGCTATGGGAGGGGGTACCTACGAGCAGTACTTC,CASSPAMGGGTYEQYF
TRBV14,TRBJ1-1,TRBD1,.,TGTGCCAGCAGCAACTTCCGACAGGGAGGCGAAGCTTTCTTT,CASSNFRQGGEAFF
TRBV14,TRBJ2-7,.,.,TGTGCCAGCAGCCAAGGGGGCCGACTCTACGAGCAGTACTTC,CASSQGGRLYEQYF
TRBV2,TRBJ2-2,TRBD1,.,TGTGCCAGCAGGAGACAGGGGTTGAACACCGGGGAGCTGTTTTTT,CASRRQGLNTGELFF
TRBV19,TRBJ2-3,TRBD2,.,TGTGCCAGCGCCCCTAGCGGAGATACAGATACGCAGTATTTT,CASAPSGDTDTQYF
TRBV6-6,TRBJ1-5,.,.,TGTGCCAGCAGTTACGGAGCGCAGAGCAATCAGCCCCAGCATTTT,CASSYGAQSNQPQHF
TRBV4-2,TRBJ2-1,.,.,TGTGCCAGCAGCCAAGACCTTGCCCGGAATGAGCAGTTCTTC,CASSQDLARNEQFF
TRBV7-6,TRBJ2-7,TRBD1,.,TGTGCCAGCAGCTTAGAAGGGACAGGGTTCGACGAGCAGTACTTC,CASSLEGTGFDEQYF
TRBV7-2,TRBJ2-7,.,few,TGTGCCAGCAGCTGGCTAGCCACCTACGAGCAGTACTTC,CASSWLATYEQYF
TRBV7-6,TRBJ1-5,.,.,TGTGCCAGCAGCAAAGACAGCATTAGCAATCAGCCCCAGCATTTT,CASSKDSISNQPQHF
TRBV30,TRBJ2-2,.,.,TGTGCCTGGAGCCTGACGGGTCCCGGGGAGCTGTTTTTT,CAWSLTGPGELFF
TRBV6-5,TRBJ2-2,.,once,TGTGCCAGCAGTTACAGCGAACCGGGCACCGGGGAGCTGTTTTTT,CASSYSEPGTGELFF
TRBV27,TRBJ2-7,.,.,TGTGCCAGCAGTTCCTCGCCCTGGGCCCAGGGCGAGCAGTACTTC,CASSSSPWAQGEQYF
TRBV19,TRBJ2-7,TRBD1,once,TGTGCCAGTAGTCTACTCCCGGGACAGGGGGCCCACGAGCAGTACTTC,CASSLLPGQGAHEQYF
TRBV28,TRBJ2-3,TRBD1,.,TGTGCCAGCACCGGACAGGGAACAGATACGCAGTATTTT,CASTGQGTDTQYF
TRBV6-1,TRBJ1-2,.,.,TGTGCCAGCAGTGCAGGGATGGGCTATGGCTACACCTTC,CASSAGMGYGYTF
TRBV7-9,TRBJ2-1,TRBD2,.,TGTGCCAGCAGCTTAGTGCGGGAGTTGTTCAATGAGCAGTTCTTC,CASSLVRELFNEQFF
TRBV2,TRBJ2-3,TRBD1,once,TGTGCCAGCAGTGAGACTCCCGGTCCGGCCAGGGGGCTCACAGATACGCAGTATTTT,CASSETPGPARGLTDTQYF
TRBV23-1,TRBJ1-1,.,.,TGCGCCAGCAGTCAATCCCCCGGCGGGGAAGCTTTCTTT,CASSQSPGGEAFF
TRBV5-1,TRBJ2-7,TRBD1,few,TGCGCCAGCAGCTTGTCTAGCAGGGGGAAAGGATCCTACGAGCAGTACTTC,CASSLSSRGKGSYEQYF
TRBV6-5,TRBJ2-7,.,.,TGTGCCAGCAGTTACTCGGCAGTCTCCTACGAGCAGTACTTC,CASSYSAVSYEQYF
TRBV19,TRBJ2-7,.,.,TGTGCCAGTACCAATCGGGGGGAGCAGTACTTC,CASTNRGEQYF
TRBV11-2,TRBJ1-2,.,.,TGTGCCAGCAGCTTAGATCTGGGGAGCGGCTACACCTTC,CASSLDLGSGYTF